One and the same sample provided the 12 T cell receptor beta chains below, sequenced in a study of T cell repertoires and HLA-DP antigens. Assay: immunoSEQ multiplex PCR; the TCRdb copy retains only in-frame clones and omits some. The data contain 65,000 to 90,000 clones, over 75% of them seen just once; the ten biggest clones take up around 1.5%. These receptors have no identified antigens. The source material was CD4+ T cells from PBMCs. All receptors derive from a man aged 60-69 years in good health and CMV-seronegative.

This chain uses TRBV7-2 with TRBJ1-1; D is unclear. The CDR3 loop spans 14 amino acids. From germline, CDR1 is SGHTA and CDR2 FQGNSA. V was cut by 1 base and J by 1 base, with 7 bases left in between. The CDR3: CASSLGPWNTEAFF. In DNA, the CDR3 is TGTGCCAGCAGCTTAGGCCCATGGAACACTGAAGCTTTCTTT.

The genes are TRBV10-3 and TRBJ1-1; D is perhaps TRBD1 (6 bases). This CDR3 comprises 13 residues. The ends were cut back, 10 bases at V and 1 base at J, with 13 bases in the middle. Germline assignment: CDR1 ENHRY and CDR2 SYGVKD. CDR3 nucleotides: TGTGCCAACCAGCAGGGGCGGAACACTGAAGCTTTCTTT. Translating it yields CANQQGRNTEAFF.

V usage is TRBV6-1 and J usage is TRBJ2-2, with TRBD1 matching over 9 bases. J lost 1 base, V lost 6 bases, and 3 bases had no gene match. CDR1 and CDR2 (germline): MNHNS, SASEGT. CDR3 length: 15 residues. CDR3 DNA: TGTGCCAGCAGCCTGGACAGGGGGAACACCGGGGAGCTGTTTTTT. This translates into CASSLDRGNTGELFF.

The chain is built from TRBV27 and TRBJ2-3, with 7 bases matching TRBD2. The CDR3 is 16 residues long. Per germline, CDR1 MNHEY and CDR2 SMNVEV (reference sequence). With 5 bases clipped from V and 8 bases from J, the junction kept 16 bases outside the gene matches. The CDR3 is CASSARPGLPGGTQYF. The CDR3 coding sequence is TGTGCCAGCAGTGCCAGACCGGGACTACCCGGGGGTACGCAGTATTTT.

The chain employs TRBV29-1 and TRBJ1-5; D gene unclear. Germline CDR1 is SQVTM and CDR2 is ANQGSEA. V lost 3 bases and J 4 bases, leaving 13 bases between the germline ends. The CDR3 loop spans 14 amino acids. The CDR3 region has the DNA TGCAGCGTTGAGCGTCGGGCTCAGAATCAGCCCCAGCATTTT. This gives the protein CSVERRAQNQPQHF.

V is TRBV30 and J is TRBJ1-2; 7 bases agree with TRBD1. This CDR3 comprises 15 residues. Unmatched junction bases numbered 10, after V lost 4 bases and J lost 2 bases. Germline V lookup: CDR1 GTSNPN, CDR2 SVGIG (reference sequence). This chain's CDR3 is CAWKKGTVINYGYTF. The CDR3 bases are TGTGCCTGGAAAAAAGGGACAGTAATCAACTATGGCTACACCTTC.

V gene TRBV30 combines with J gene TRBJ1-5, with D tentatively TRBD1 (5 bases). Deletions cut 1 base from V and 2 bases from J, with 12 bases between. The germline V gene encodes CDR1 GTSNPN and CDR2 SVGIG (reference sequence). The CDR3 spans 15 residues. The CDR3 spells CAWSAGTARNQPQHF. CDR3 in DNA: TGTGCCTGGAGTGCCGGGACGGCTCGCAATCAGCCCCAGCATTTT.

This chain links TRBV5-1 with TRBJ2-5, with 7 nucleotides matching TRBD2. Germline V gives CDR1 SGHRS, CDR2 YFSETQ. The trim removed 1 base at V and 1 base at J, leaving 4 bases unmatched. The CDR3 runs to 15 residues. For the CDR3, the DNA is TGCGCCAGCAGCTTGAGGCCTAGCGGCCAAGAGACCCAGTACTTC. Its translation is CASSLRPSGQETQYF.

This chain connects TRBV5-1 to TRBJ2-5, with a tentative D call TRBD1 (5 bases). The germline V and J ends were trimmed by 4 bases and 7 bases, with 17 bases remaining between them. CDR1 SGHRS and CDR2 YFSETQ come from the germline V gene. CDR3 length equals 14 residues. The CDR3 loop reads CASSADSPWGTQYF. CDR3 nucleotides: TGCGCCAGCAGCGCAGACAGCCCCTGGGGGACCCAGTACTTC.

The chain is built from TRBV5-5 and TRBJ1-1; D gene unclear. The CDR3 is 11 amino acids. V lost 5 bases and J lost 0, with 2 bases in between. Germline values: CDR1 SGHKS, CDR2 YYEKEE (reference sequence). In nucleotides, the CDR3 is TGTGCCAGCAGTATGAACACTGAAGCTTTCTTT. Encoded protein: CASSMNTEAFF.

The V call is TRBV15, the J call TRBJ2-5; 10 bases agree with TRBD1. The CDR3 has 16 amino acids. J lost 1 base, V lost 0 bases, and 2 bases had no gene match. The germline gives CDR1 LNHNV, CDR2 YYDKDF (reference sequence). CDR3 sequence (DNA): TGTGCCACCAGCAGAGATGGGACAGGGGCCCAAGAGACCCAGTACTTC. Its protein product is CATSRDGTGAQETQYF.

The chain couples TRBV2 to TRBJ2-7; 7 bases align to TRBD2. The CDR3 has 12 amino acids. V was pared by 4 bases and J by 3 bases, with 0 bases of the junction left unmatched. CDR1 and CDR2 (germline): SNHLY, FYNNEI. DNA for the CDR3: TGTGCCAGCAGTGGGGGGGGCTACGAGCAGTACGTC. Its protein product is CASSGGGYEQYV.